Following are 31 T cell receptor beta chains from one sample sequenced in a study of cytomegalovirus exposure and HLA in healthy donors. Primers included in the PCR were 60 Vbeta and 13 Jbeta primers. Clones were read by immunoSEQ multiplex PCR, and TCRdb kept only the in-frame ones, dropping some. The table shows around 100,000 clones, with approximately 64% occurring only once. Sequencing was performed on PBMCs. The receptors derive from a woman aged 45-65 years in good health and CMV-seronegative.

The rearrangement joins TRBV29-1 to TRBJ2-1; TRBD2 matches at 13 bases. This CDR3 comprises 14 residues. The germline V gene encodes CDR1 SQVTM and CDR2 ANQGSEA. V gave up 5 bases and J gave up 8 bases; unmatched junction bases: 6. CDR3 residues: CSVKGLAGWYEQFF. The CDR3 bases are TGCAGCGTTAAGGGACTAGCGGGATGGTATGAGCAGTTCTTC.

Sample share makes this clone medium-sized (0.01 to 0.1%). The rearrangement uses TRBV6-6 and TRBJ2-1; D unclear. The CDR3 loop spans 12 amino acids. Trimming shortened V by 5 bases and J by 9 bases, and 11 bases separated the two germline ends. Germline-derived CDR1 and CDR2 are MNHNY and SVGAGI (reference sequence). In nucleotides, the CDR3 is TGTGCCAGCAGTCCCGTGAGTCGTGAGCAGTTCTTC. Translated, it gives CASSPVSREQFF.

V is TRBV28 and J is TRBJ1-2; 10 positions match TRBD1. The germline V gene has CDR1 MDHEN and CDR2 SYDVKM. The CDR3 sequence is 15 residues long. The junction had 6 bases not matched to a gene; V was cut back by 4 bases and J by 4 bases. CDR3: CASSSPTGGAYGYTF. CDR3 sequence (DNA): TGTGCCAGCAGTTCCCCGACAGGGGGCGCCTATGGCTACACCTTC.

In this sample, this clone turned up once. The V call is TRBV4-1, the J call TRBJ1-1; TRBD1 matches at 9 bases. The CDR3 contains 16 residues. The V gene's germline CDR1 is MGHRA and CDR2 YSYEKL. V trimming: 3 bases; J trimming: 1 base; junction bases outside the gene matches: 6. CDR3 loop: CASSHILTGGNTEAFF. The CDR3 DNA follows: TGCGCCAGCAGCCATATATTGACAGGGGGGAACACTGAAGCTTTCTTT.

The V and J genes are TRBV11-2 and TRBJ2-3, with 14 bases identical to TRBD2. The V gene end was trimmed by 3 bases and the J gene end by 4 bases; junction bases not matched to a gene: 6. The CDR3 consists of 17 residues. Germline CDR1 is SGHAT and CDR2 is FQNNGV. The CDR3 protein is CASSFRTSGGLPDTQYF. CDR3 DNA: TGTGCCAGCAGCTTTCGGACTAGCGGGGGGTTACCAGATACGCAGTATTTT.

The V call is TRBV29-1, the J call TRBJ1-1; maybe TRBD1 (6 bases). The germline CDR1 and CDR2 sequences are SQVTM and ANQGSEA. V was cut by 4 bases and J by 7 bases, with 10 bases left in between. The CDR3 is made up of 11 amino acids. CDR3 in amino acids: CSVARQVEAFF. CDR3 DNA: TGCAGCGTTGCGAGACAGGTTGAAGCTTTCTTT.

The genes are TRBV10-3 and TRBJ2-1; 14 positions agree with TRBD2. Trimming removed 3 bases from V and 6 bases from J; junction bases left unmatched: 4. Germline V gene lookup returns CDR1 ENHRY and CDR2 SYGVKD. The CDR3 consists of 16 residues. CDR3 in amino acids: CAISERGTSGSNEQFF. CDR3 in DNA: TGTGCCATCAGTGAAAGGGGGACTAGCGGGAGCAATGAGCAGTTCTTC.

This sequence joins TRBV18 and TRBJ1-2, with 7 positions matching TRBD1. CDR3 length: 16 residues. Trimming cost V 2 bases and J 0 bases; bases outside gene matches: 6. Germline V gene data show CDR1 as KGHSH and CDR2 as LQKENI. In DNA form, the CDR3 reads TGTGCCAGCTCACCATACGGGACAGCAGCTAACTATGGCTACACCTTC. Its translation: CASSPYGTAANYGYTF.

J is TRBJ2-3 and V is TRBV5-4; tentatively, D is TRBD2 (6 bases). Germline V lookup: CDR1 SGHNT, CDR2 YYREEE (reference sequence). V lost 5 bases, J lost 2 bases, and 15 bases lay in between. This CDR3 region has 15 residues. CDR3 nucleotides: TGTGCCAGCAGTCATATTAGCGGACTCACAGATACGCAGTATTTT. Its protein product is CASSHISGLTDTQYF.

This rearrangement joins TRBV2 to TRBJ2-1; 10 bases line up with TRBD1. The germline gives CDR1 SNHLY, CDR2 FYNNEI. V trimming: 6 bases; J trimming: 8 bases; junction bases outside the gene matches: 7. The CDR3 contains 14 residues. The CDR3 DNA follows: TGTGCCAGCAGAGGGACAGGGGAATCATATGAGCAGTTCTTC. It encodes CASRGTGESYEQFF.

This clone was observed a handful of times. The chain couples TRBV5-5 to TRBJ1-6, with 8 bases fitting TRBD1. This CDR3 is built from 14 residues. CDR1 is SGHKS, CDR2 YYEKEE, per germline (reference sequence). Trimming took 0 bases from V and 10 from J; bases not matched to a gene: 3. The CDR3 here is CASSLVGQDSPLHF. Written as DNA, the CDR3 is TGTGCCAGCAGCTTGGTGGGACAGGACTCACCCCTCCACTTT.

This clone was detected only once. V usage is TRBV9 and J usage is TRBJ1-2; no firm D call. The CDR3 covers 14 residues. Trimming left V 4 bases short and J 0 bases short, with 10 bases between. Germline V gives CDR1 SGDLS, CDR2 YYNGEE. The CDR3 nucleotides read TGTGCCAGCAGCCCGGAGCTGGCTAACTATGGCTACACCTTC. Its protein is CASSPELANYGYTF.

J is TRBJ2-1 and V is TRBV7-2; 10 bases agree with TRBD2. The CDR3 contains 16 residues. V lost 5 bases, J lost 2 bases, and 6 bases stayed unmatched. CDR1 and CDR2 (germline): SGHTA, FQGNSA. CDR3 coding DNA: TGTGCCAGCAGCCAGGGGGGGACTAGCGCCTACAATGAGCAGTTCTTC. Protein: CASSQGGTSAYNEQFF.

CDR3 DNA sequence: TGTGCCAGCAGCTTAAATTCTCTGGATACGCAGTATTTT. This gives the protein CASSLNSLDTQYF. This chain joins TRBV7-9 and TRBJ2-3; D call uncertain. CDR1 is SEHNR, CDR2 FQNEAQ, per germline (reference sequence). This CDR3 is built from 13 residues. Trimming took off 2 bases at V and 6 bases at J, with 9 bases between the two ends.

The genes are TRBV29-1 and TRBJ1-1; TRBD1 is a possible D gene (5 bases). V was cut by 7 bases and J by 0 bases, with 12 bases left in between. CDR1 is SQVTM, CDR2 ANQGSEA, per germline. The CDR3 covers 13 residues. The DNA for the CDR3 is TGCAGCGCCGAACAGGAAATGAACACTGAAGCTTTCTTT. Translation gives CSAEQEMNTEAFF.

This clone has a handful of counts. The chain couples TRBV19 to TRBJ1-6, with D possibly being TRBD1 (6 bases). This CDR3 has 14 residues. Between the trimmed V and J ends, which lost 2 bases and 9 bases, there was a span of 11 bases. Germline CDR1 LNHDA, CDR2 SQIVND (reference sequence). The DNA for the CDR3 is TGTGCCAGTAGTATAACAGGGATGAGTTCACCCCTCCACTTT. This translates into CASSITGMSSPLHF.

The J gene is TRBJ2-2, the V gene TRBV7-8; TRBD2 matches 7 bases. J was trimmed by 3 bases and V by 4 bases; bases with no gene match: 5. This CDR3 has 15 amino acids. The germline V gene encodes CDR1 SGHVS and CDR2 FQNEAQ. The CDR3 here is CASSSRGNHTGELFF. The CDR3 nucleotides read TGTGCCAGCAGCTCGCGGGGGAACCACACCGGGGAGCTGTTTTTT.

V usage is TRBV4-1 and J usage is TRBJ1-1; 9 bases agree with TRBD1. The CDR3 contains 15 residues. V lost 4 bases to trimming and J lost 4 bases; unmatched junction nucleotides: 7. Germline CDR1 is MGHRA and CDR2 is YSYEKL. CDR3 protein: CASSREGQGGTEAFF. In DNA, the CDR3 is TGCGCCAGCAGCCGAGAGGGACAGGGAGGCACTGAAGCTTTCTTT.

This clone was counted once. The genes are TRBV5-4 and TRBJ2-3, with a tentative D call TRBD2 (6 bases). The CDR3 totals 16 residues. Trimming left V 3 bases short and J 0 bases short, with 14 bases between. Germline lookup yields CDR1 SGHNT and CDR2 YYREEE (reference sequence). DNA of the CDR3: TGTGCCAGCAGCTCATACGGGACTCCTAGCACAGATACGCAGTATTTT. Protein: CASSSYGTPSTDTQYF.

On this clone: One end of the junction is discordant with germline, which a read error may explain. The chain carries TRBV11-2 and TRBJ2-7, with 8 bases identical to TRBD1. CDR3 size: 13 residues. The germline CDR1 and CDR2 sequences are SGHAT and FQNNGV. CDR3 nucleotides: TGTGCCAGCAGCTCCACCCCCCGGACAGGGTTATTGTTC. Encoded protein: CASSSTPRTGLLF.

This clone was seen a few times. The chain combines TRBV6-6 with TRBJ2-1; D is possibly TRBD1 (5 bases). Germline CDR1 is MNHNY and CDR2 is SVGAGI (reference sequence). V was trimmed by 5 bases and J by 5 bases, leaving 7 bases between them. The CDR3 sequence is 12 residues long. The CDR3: CASSIRDNEQFF. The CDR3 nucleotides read TGTGCCAGCAGTATCAGGGACAATGAGCAGTTCTTC.

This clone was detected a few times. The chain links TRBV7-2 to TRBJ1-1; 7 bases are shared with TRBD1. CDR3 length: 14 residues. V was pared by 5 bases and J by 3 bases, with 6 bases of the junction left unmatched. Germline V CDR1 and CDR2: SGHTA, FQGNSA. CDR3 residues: CASSPRDSYTEAFF. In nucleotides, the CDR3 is TGTGCCAGCAGCCCCCGGGACAGCTACACTGAAGCTTTCTTT.

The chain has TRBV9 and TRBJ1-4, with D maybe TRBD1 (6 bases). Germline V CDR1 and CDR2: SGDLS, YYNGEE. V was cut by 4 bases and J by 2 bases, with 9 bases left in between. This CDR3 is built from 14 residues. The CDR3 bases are TGTGCCAGCAGCCCAGGACAGACTAATGAAAAACTGTTTTTT. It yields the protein CASSPGQTNEKLFF. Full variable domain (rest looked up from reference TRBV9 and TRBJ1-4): DSGVTQTPKHLITATGQRVTLRCSPRSGDLSVYWYQQSLDQGLQFLIQYYNGEERAKGNILERFSAQQFPDLHSELNLSSLELGDSALYFCASSPGQTNEKLFFGSGTQLSVL.

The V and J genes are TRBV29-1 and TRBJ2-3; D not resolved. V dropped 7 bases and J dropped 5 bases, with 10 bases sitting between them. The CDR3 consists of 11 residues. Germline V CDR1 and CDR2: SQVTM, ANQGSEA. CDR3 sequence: CSAVPGDTQYF. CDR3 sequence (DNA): TGCAGCGCCGTGCCCGGAGATACGCAGTATTTT.

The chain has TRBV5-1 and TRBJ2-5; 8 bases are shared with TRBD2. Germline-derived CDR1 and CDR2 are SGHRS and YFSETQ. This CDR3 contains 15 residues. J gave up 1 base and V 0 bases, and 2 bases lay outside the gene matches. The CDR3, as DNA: TGCGCCAGCAGCTTGGTTGCGGGGGGCCAAGAGACCCAGTACTTC. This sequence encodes CASSLVAGGQETQYF.

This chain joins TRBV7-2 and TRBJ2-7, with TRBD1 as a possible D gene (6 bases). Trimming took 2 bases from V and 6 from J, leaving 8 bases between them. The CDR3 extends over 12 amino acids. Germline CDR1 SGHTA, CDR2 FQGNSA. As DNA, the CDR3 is TGTGCCAGCAGCTTATTAGGGGGCGAGCAGTACTTC. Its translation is CASSLLGGEQYF.

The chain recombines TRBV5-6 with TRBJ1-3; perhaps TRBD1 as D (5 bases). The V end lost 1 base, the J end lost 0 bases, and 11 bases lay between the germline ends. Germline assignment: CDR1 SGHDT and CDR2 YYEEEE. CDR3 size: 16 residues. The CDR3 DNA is TGTGCCAGCAGCTTGAGACAGATCATCTCTGGAAACACCATATATTTT. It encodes CASSLRQIISGNTIYF. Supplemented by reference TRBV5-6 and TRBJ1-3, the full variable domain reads DAGVTQSPTHLIKTRGQQVTLRCSPKSGHDTVSWYQQALGQGPQFIFQYYEEEERQRGNFPDRFSGHQFPNYSSELNVNALLLGDSALYLCASSLRQIISGNTIYFGEGSWLTVV.

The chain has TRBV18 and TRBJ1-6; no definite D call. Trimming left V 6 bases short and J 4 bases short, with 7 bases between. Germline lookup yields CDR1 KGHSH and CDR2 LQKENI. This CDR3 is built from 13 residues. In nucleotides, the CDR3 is TGTGCCAGCTCGGAGGGTTATAATTCACCCCTCCACTTT. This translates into CASSEGYNSPLHF.

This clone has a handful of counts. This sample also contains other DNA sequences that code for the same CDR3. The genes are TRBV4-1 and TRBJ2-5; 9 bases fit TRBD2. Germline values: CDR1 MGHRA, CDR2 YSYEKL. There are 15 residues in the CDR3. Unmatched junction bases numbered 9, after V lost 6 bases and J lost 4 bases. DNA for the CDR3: TGCGCCAGCAGTCCGACTAGCGGAGGTGGAGAGACCCAGTACTTC. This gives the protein CASSPTSGGGETQYF.

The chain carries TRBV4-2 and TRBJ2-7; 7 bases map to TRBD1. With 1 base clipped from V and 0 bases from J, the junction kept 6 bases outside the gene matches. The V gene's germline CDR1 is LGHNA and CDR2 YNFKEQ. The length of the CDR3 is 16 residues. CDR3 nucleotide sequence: TGTGCCAGCAGCCAAGTTACAGGGGACATCTCCTACGAGCAGTACTTC. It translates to CASSQVTGDISYEQYF.

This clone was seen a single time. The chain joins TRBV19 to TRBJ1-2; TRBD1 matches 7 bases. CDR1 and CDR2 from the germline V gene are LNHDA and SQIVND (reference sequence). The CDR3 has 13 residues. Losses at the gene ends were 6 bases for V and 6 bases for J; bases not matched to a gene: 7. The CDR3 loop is CASRLQGKDGYTF. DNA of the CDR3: TGTGCCAGTAGGTTACAGGGGAAGGATGGCTACACCTTC. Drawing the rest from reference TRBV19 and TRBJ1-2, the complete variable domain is DGGITQSPKYLFRKEGQNVTLSCEQNLNHDAMYWYRQDPGQGLRLIYYSQIVNDFQKGDIAEGYSVSREKKESFPLTVTSAQKNPTAFYLCASRLQGKDGYTFGSGTRLTVV.